Shown below are 18 T cell receptor beta chains from a single sample sequenced in a study of T cells in Graves' hyperthyroidism and ophthalmopathy (dated by TCRdb to between 2018 and 2021). Library prep was done by multiplex PCR. Sequencing relied on an Illumina HiSeq 2000. The TCR beta CDR3 regions were amplified from RNA transcripts. For the first round of RT-PCR on the TCR CDR3, the HTBI primer set was used together with the Qiagen OneStep RT-PCR kit. TCRdb reanalyzed the raw reads on its own, using fastp at Q25 for trimming and MiXCR for clone calling, and kept in-frame beta chains. Each CDR3 protein gets just one entry, which takes the most common genes and DNA from the rows behind it. This sample comprises more than 350,000 distinct CDR3 sequences, about 16% of them detected only once. The ten top clones hold about 33% of the sample. The sequenced sample consisted of blood. The receptor set was obtained from a woman aged 25-40 years with Graves' hyperthyroidism.

This clonotype has more than one count but fewer than ten. The V call is TRBV20-1, the J call TRBJ2-5, with D hard to call. This CDR3 contains 11 residues. CDR1 is DFQATT, CDR2 SNEGSKA, per germline (reference sequence). The V gene lost 2 bases and the J gene lost 4 bases, with 5 bases spanning the gap. CDR3 DNA sequence: TGCAGTGCTAGACCCCCAGAGACCCAGTACTTC. This gives the protein CSARPPETQYF.

The rearrangement uses TRBV18 and TRBJ2-7, with D perhaps TRBD1 (5 bases). Trimming removed 0 bases at V and 7 bases at J, with 10 bases between. The CDR3 is 13 residues long. In germline, CDR1 is KGHSH, CDR2 LQKENI. CDR3 sequence reads: CASSPPAGREQYF. CDR3 coding DNA: TGTGCCAGCTCACCACCTGCAGGGCGGGAGCAGTACTTC.

The table lists this clonotype with many counts. The chain couples TRBV3-1 to TRBJ2-1; D is uncertain. This CDR3 contains 15 residues. CDR1 and CDR2 from the germline V gene are LGHDT and YNNKEL (reference sequence). V lost 2 bases and J lost 6, with 14 bases in between. CDR3 nucleotides: TGTGCCAGCAGCCAATTCAAGCGAGCGCCCAATGAGCAGTTCTTC. Its protein product is CASSQFKRAPNEQFF.

This clonotype was counted many times. This chain uses TRBV5-1 with TRBJ2-1, with TRBD2 matching 9 bases. CDR3 length equals 17 residues. CDR1 is SGHRS and CDR2 is YFSETQ in the germline V gene. V was clipped by 1 base and J by 5 bases; unmatched bases: 10. This CDR3 reads CASSLRVAGGPNNEQFF. The CDR3 DNA follows: TGCGCCAGCAGCTTGAGGGTGGCGGGAGGGCCCAACAATGAGCAGTTCTTC.

The chain links TRBV20-1 to TRBJ1-1; perhaps TRBD1 as D (5 bases). V was shortened by 7 bases and J by 7 bases, with 13 bases between the two germline ends. From germline, CDR1 is DFQATT and CDR2 SNEGSKA (reference sequence). The CDR3 contains 11 residues. The CDR3 region is CSGPGTVEAFF. The CDR3 DNA is TGCAGTGGACCCGGGACGGTTGAAGCTTTCTTT.

This clonotype was observed a handful of times. This chain uses TRBV7-9 with TRBJ2-1; a possible D gene is TRBD1 (6 bases). Trimming pared 4 bases from V and 0 bases from J, leaving 16 bases between. The CDR3 consists of 17 residues. CDR1 SEHNR and CDR2 FQNEAQ come from the germline V gene (reference sequence). The CDR3 nucleotides read TGTGCCAGCAGCTGGGGGCGGAGATCGGGCTCCTACAATGAGCAGTTCTTC. This encodes CASSWGRRSGSYNEQFF.

The sample holds a few counts of this clonotype. The J gene is TRBJ2-1, the V gene TRBV29-1, with 11 bases that match TRBD2. The junction had 4 bases not matched to a gene; V was cut back by 8 bases and J by 4 bases. Germline assignment: CDR1 SQVTM and CDR2 ANQGSEA. This CDR3 is 13 amino acids long. CDR3 residues: CSFRTSGYNEQFF. CDR3 nucleotides: TGCAGCTTTAGGACTAGCGGGTACAATGAGCAGTTCTTC.

The chain couples TRBV5-1 to TRBJ2-6, with 8 bases matching TRBD2. J was trimmed by 0 bases and V by 5 bases; bases with no gene match: 7. The germline CDR1 and CDR2 sequences are SGHRS and YFSETQ. CDR3 length: 17 amino acids. The CDR3 loop is CASSPPSGHSGANVLTF. The CDR3 DNA is TGCGCCAGCAGTCCACCTAGCGGGCACTCTGGGGCCAACGTCCTGACTTTC.

The rearrangement joins TRBV12-3 or TRBV12-4 to TRBJ2-7, with TRBD2 identical over 9 bases. With V trimmed by 5 bases and J by 1 base, 9 bases remained unmatched. There are 16 residues in the CDR3. In DNA form, the CDR3 reads TGTGCCAGCAGTCCCCGTGGTAGCGGGGGATCCTACGAGCAGTACTTC. This gives the protein CASSPRGSGGSYEQYF.

Many counts were recorded for this clonotype. This chain uses TRBV20-1 with TRBJ2-7; D is undetermined. The CDR3 totals 11 residues. The V end was cut by 6 bases, the J end by 3 bases, with 9 bases between. Germline V gene data show CDR1 as DFQATT and CDR2 as SNEGSKA (reference sequence). This CDR3 is CSARSVYEQYF. The DNA of the CDR3 is TGCAGTGCACGGAGTGTCTACGAGCAGTACTTC.

This clonotype has a count of ten or more. The J gene is TRBJ1-4, the V gene TRBV28; 9 positions match TRBD1. This CDR3 spans 14 amino acids. Germline CDR1 and CDR2: MDHEN and SYDVKM. V lost 6 bases, J lost 6 bases, and 5 bases stayed unmatched. The DNA for the CDR3 is TGTGCCAGCAGCTCGGACAGGGGCGATGAAAAACTGTTTTTT. It translates to CASSSDRGDEKLFF. Supplemented by reference TRBV28 and TRBJ1-4, the full variable domain reads DVKVTQSSRYLVKRTGEKVFLECVQDMDHENMFWYRQDPGLGLRLIYFSYDVKMKEKGDIPEGYSVSREKKERFSLILESASTNQTSMYLCASSSDRGDEKLFFGSGTQLSVL.

The rearrangement links TRBV3-1 to TRBJ2-3; D may correspond to TRBD1 or TRBD2 (5 bases each). The length of the CDR3 is 13 residues. Germline CDR1 reads LGHDT; CDR2 reads YNNKEL (reference sequence). Between the trimmed V and J ends, which lost 8 bases and 4 bases, there was a span of 13 bases. The DNA of the CDR3 is TGTGCCAGCTGGGGCCGAGGGGCAGATACGCAGTATTTT. It is translated as CASWGRGADTQYF.

The table lists this clonotype with many counts. The rearrangement joins TRBV11-2 to TRBJ2-2; D not certain. The germline V gene has CDR1 SGHAT and CDR2 FQNNGV. CDR3 length: 12 residues. V lost 7 bases and J 3 bases, leaving 6 bases between the germline ends. In DNA, the CDR3 is TGTGCCAGCACCGGGCACACCGGGGAGCTGTTTTTT. This encodes CASTGHTGELFF.

This clonotype was seen at least ten times. The rearrangement joins TRBV27 to TRBJ2-1; 12 nucleotides match TRBD2. Germline loops: CDR1 MNHEY, CDR2 SMNVEV (reference sequence). This CDR3 is built from 15 residues. Trimming took 6 bases from V and 8 from J; bases not matched to a gene: 8. CDR3: CASSLAGGLGDEQFF. CDR3 coding DNA: TGTGCCAGCAGCCTAGCGGGAGGGCTCGGCGATGAGCAGTTCTTC.

This clonotype was counted between two and nine times. The rearrangement links TRBV12-3 or TRBV12-4 to TRBJ1-4; D is uncertain. The ends were cut back, 3 bases at V and 0 bases at J, with 5 bases in the middle. CDR3 length: 14 amino acids. CDR3 protein: CASSFGATNEKLFF. CDR3 DNA: TGTGCCAGCAGTTTCGGGGCAACTAATGAAAAACTGTTTTTT.

The chain uses TRBV28 and TRBJ1-2; 7 positions match TRBD1. The V segment lost 7 bases and the J segment 4 bases; nucleotides outside the gene matches: 6. The germline V gene encodes CDR1 MDHEN and CDR2 SYDVKM. The length of the CDR3 is 13 residues. CDR3 loop: CASTRQGLYGYTF. Written as DNA, the CDR3 is TGTGCCAGCACCAGACAGGGCCTCTATGGCTACACCTTC.

This clonotype was recorded a few times. The chain uses TRBV7-9 and TRBJ2-2; 7 bases align to TRBD1. V lost 4 bases, J lost 5 bases, and 10 bases stayed unmatched. Germline V CDR1 and CDR2: SEHNR, FQNEAQ (reference sequence). The CDR3 spans 16 residues. The CDR3 loop reads CASSSPPGQLTGELFF. DNA of the CDR3: TGTGCCAGCAGCTCGCCCCCGGGACAGTTAACCGGGGAGCTGTTTTTT.

A few counts support this clonotype. The rearrangement links TRBV19 to TRBJ1-2; D uncertain. Trimming stripped 4 bases from V and 8 bases from J, with 11 bases between. This CDR3 is 12 amino acids long. Germline V lookup: CDR1 LNHDA, CDR2 SQIVND (reference sequence). The CDR3 DNA sequence: TGTGCCAGTAGTAAGAATATCGGAGGCTACACCTTC. This translates into CASSKNIGGYTF.